This T cell receptor (beta chain) emerged from a study of control samples from healthy donors and cancer patients. The assay was immunoSEQ multiplex PCR, and TCRdb's table has in-frame clones only and misses some. This table has about 44,000 clones, around 87% appearing once. This CDR3 has 15 residues. Germline values: CDR1 SGHTA, CDR2 FQGTGA. V was pared by 5 bases and J by 1 base, with 14 bases between. The V gene is TRBV7-3, the J gene TRBJ2-5, with D uncertain. The TCR was taken from a woman aged 60 to 75 with lung cancer. The sequencing input was PBMCs. CDR3 bases: TGTGCCAGCAGCCAAGGGCAGCCCGGCCAAGAGACCCAGTACTTC. Translation gives CASSQGQPGQETQYF.